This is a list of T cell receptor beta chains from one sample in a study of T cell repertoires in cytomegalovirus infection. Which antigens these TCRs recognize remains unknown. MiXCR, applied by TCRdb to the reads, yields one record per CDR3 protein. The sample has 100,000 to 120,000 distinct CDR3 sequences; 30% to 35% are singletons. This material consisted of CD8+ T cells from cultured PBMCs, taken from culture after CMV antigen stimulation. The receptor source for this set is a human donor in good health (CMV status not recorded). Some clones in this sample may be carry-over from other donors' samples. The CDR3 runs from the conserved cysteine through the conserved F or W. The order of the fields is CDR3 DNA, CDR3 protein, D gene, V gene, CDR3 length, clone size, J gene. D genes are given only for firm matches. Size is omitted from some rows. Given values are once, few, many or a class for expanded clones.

CDR3nt: TGTGCCAGCAGTTCGGCACACCCGAACACTGAAGCTTTCTTT
CDR3aa: CASSSAHPNTEAFF
d_gene: -
v_gene: TRBV28
len: 14
abundance: -
j_gene: TRBJ1-1

CDR3nt: TGTGCCAGCACCCTGTCGGGGCCGAGCGAGCAGTACTTC
CDR3aa: CASTLSGPSEQYF
d_gene: -
v_gene: TRBV12-3/TRBV12-4
len: 13
abundance: -
j_gene: TRBJ2-7

CDR3nt: TGTGCCAGCAGCTTTCTGGGAGGGACGGCCTACGAGCAGTACTTC
CDR3aa: CASSFLGGTAYEQYF
d_gene: TRBD2
v_gene: TRBV5-4
len: 15
abundance: -
j_gene: TRBJ2-7

CDR3nt: TGTGCCAGCAGTTACTCGCAGGGGAACACTGAAGCTTTCTTT
CDR3aa: CASSYSQGNTEAFF
d_gene: -
v_gene: TRBV6-5
len: 14
abundance: few
j_gene: TRBJ1-1

CDR3nt: TGCGCCAGCAGCTTGACGGGACTAGCGGGGGAGTACCAAGAGACCCAGTACTTC
CDR3aa: CASSLTGLAGEYQETQYF
d_gene: TRBD2
v_gene: TRBV5-1
len: 18
abundance: few
j_gene: TRBJ2-5

CDR3nt: TGTGCCAGCAGCTTACGGGTGGCGGGGGGGCAAGATACGCAGTATTTT
CDR3aa: CASSLRVAGGQDTQYF
d_gene: TRBD2
v_gene: TRBV5-4
len: 16
abundance: -
j_gene: TRBJ2-3

CDR3nt: TGTGCCAGCGTCCCACGAGACCCCTATCGGACAGGGGTGAGCACAGATACGCAGTATTTT
CDR3aa: CASVPRDPYRTGVSTDTQYF
d_gene: TRBD1
v_gene: TRBV7-4
len: 20
abundance: -
j_gene: TRBJ2-3

CDR3nt: TGCAGCGTATCCGGGACGGGCGGCTCTGGAAACACCATATATTTT
CDR3aa: CSVSGTGGSGNTIYF
d_gene: -
v_gene: TRBV29-1
len: 15
abundance: -
j_gene: TRBJ1-3

CDR3nt: TGTGCCAGCAGCTTAGGTAGCACAGGGAGCAATCAGCCCCAGCATTTT
CDR3aa: CASSLGSTGSNQPQHF
d_gene: -
v_gene: TRBV7-2
len: 16
abundance: many
j_gene: TRBJ1-5

CDR3nt: TGCGCCAGCAGCCAAGATGGTCTGGCAGAAATTAGCAATCAGCCCCAGCATTTT
CDR3aa: CASSQDGLAEISNQPQHF
d_gene: -
v_gene: TRBV4-1
len: 18
abundance: -
j_gene: TRBJ1-5

CDR3nt: TGCGCCAGCAGCCCAGGGACAGTTCAATCGGAGACCCAGTACTTC
CDR3aa: CASSPGTVQSETQYF
d_gene: TRBD1
v_gene: TRBV4-1
len: 15
abundance: -
j_gene: TRBJ2-5

CDR3nt: TGTGCCAGCAGCTTGACAGGGGGTCAGGAGACCCAGTACTTC
CDR3aa: CASSLTGGQETQYF
d_gene: TRBD1
v_gene: TRBV7-9
len: 14
abundance: many
j_gene: TRBJ2-5

CDR3nt: TGTGCCAGCATCATGGCAGGGACCGCCCGCAGTGAAAAACTGTTTTTT
CDR3aa: CASIMAGTARSEKLFF
d_gene: -
v_gene: TRBV2
len: 16
abundance: -
j_gene: TRBJ1-4

CDR3nt: TGTGCCAGCAGCGCCGCCCTCGGGGGATACGAGCAGTACTTC
CDR3aa: CASSAALGGYEQYF
d_gene: -
v_gene: TRBV7-9
len: 14
abundance: few
j_gene: TRBJ2-7

CDR3nt: TGTGCCAGCTCGCCGGGACCGTACACAGATACGCAGTATTTT
CDR3aa: CASSPGPYTDTQYF
d_gene: -
v_gene: TRBV7-2
len: 14
abundance: -
j_gene: TRBJ2-3

CDR3nt: TGTGCCAGCAGTTTAAAGTGGGATACGCAGTATTTT
CDR3aa: CASSLKWDTQYF
d_gene: -
v_gene: TRBV12-3/TRBV12-4
len: 12
abundance: -
j_gene: TRBJ2-3

CDR3nt: TGTGCCAGCAGCTTGGGGCCCGGAATTTACAATCAGCCCCAGCATTTT
CDR3aa: CASSLGPGIYNQPQHF
d_gene: -
v_gene: TRBV5-3
len: 16
abundance: -
j_gene: TRBJ1-5

CDR3nt: TGCGCCAGCAGCTTGGGAAGGACCCCGGACACTGAAGCTTTCTTT
CDR3aa: CASSLGRTPDTEAFF
d_gene: -
v_gene: TRBV5-1
len: 15
abundance: -
j_gene: TRBJ1-1

CDR3nt: TGTGCCAGCAGCACCAATCCGGGACAGTCCTACGAGCAGTACTTC
CDR3aa: CASSTNPGQSYEQYF
d_gene: TRBD1
v_gene: TRBV7-2
len: 15
abundance: -
j_gene: TRBJ2-7

CDR3nt: TGTGCCAGCAGTTTTCCACCTGTGTGGACTGAAGCTTTCTTT
CDR3aa: CASSFPPVWTEAFF
d_gene: -
v_gene: TRBV12-3/TRBV12-4
len: 14
abundance: -
j_gene: TRBJ1-1

CDR3nt: TGTGCCAGCTATGCGGCGGACATCGATGAGCAGTTCTTC
CDR3aa: CASYAADIDEQFF
d_gene: -
v_gene: TRBV5-6
len: 13
abundance: few
j_gene: TRBJ2-1

CDR3nt: TGCAGCGTTGGTGACGGTTTCGAGAACACTGAAGCTTTCTTT
CDR3aa: CSVGDGFENTEAFF
d_gene: -
v_gene: TRBV29-1
len: 14
abundance: few
j_gene: TRBJ1-1

CDR3nt: TGCGCCAGCAGCCAAGATAGGGCAGGGGATTCACCCCTCCACTTT
CDR3aa: CASSQDRAGDSPLHF
d_gene: -
v_gene: TRBV4-3
len: 15
abundance: few
j_gene: TRBJ1-6

CDR3nt: TGTGCCAGCAGCCGTTCGGCGGGGGGACTCACAGATACGCAGTATTTT
CDR3aa: CASSRSAGGLTDTQYF
d_gene: TRBD2
v_gene: TRBV7-2
len: 16
abundance: -
j_gene: TRBJ2-3

CDR3nt: TGTGCCAGCAGCGTATGGGGGTCGGGGGATACGCAGTATTTT
CDR3aa: CASSVWGSGDTQYF
d_gene: -
v_gene: TRBV9
len: 14
abundance: few
j_gene: TRBJ2-3

CDR3nt: TGTGCCAGCAGCTTCGGAAGCCTCTATGGCTACACCTTC
CDR3aa: CASSFGSLYGYTF
d_gene: -
v_gene: TRBV7-2
len: 13
abundance: few
j_gene: TRBJ1-2

CDR3nt: TGTGCCAGCAGCCCCCACCCGGGACTAGCGGGGGGGGCAGAGACCCAGTACTTC
CDR3aa: CASSPHPGLAGGAETQYF
d_gene: TRBD2
v_gene: TRBV4-2
len: 18
abundance: few
j_gene: TRBJ2-5

CDR3nt: TGTGCCAGTGGGCCCGGGAGAACCGATGAGCAGTTCTTC
CDR3aa: CASGPGRTDEQFF
d_gene: -
v_gene: TRBV19
len: 13
abundance: few
j_gene: TRBJ2-1

CDR3nt: TGTGCCAGCAGCCCGCGAGGTTATAGCAATCAGCCCCAGCATTTT
CDR3aa: CASSPRGYSNQPQHF
d_gene: -
v_gene: TRBV7-2
len: 15
abundance: medium-sized
j_gene: TRBJ1-5

CDR3nt: TGTGCCAGCAGTGAATGGGGACTAGCGGGCGAGACCCAGTACTTC
CDR3aa: CASSEWGLAGETQYF
d_gene: TRBD2
v_gene: TRBV25-1
len: 15
abundance: -
j_gene: TRBJ2-5